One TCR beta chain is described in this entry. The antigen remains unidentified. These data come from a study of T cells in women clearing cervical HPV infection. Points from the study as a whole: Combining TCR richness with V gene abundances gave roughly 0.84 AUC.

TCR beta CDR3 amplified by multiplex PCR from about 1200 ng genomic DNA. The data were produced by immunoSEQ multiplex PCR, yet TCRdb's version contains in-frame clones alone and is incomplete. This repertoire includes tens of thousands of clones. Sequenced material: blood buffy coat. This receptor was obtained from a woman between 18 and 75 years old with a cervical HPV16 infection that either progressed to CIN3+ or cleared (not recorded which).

Incomplete CDR3 DNA: TGTGCCAGCAGCCCGAGAACAGGGCTCGATGGC. It specifies CASSPRTGLDG. The CDR3 in full is CASSPRTGLDGYTF. The genes are TRBV7-6 and TRBJ1-2, with a tentative D call TRBD1 (6 bases). The read finishes 3 residues shy of the CDR3 end, and the germline J gene is used to complete it. Germline V gene sequence: CDR1 SGHVS, CDR2 FNYEAQ. V was trimmed by 5 bases and J by 6 bases, leaving 16 bases between them. The CDR3 runs to 14 residues.